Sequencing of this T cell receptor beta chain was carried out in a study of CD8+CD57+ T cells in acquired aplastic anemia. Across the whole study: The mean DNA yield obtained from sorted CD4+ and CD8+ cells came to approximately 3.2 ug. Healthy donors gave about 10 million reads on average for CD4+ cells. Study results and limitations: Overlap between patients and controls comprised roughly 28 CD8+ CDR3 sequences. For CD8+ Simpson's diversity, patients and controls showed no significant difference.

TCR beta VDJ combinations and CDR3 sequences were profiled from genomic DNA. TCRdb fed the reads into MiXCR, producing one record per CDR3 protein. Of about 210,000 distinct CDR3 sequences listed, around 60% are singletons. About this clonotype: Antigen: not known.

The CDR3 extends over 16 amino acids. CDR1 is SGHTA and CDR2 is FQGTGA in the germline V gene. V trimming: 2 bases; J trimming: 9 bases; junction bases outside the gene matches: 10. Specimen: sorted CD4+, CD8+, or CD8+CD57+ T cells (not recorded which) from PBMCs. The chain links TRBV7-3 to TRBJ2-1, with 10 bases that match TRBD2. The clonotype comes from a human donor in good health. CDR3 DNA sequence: TGTGCCAGCAGCTTAGCCCTAGCGGGAGCGGAGGTTGAGCAGTTCTTC. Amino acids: CASSLALAGAEVEQFF.